This record looks at one TCR beta chain sequence and its context. Its antigen is not known. The sample originates from a study of cytomegalovirus exposure and HLA in healthy donors. Study conclusions and caveats: Cytomegalovirus-associated status was assigned to about 150 TCR beta chains. Accurate prediction of HLA-A and HLA-B alleles (for most subjects) was reportedly achieved from TCR beta sequences. Many donors carried some public TCRs, although rarity characterized most TCR sequences.

Primers included in the PCR were 60 Vbeta and 13 Jbeta primers. The data were produced by immunoSEQ multiplex PCR, yet TCRdb's version contains in-frame clones alone and is incomplete. This table has about 130,000 clones, approximately 77% appearing once. The sequence derives from a woman aged 55-75 years in good health and CMV-seronegative. The source material was PBMCs.

The CDR3 is CASSLTQGGETQYF. The CDR3 bases are TGTGCCAGCAGTTTGACACAGGGGGGGGAGACCCAGTACTTC. V and J are TRBV28 and TRBJ2-5; D is perhaps TRBD1 (8 bases). CDR3 length: 14 residues. V lost 3 bases and J lost 5, with 13 bases in between. Germline V gene data show CDR1 as MDHEN and CDR2 as SYDVKM.